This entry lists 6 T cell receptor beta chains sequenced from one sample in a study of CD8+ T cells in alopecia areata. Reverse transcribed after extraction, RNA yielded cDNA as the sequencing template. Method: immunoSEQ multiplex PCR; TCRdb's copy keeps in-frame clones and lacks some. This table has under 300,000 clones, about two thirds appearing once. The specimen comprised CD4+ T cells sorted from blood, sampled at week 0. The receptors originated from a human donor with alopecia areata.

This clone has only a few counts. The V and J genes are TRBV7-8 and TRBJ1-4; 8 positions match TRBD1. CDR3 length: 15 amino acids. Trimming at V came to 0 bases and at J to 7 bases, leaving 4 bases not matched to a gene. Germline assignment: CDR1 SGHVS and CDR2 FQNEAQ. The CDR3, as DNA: TGTGCCAGCAGCTTAGCCCAGGGGGCGAGTGAAAAACTGTTTTTT. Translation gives CASSLAQGASEKLFF.

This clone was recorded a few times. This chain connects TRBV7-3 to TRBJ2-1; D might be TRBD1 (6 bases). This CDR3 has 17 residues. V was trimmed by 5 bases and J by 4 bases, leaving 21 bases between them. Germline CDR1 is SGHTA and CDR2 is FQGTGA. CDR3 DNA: TGTGCCAGCAGCGTAAAACCCCCAGGGGTAGGATACAATGAGCAGTTCTTC. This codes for CASSVKPPGVGYNEQFF.

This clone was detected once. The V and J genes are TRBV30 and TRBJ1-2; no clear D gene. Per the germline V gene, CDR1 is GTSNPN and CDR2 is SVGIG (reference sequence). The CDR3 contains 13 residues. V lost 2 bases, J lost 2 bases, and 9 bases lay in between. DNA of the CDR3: TGTGCCTGGAGTAGGTCACTAAACTATGGCTACACCTTC. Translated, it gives CAWSRSLNYGYTF. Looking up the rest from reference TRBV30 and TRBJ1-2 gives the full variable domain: SQTIHQWPATLVQPVGSPLSLECTVEGTSNPNLYWYRQAAGRGLQLLFYSVGIGQISSEVPQNLSASRPQDRQFILSSKKLLLSDSGFYLCAWSRSLNYGYTFGSGTRLTVV.

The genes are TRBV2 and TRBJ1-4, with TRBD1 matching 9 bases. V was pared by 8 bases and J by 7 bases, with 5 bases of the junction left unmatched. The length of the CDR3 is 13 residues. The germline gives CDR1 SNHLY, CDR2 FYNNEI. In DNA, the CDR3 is TGTGCCAGCTGCGGGACAGGGCGTGAAAAACTGTTTTTT. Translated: CASCGTGREKLFF.

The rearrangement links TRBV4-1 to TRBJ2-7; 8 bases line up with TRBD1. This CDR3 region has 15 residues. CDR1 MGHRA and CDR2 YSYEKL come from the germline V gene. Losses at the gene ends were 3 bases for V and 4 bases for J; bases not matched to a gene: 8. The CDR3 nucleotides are TGCGCCAGCAGCCAGGACGGACAGGGAACTTACGAGCAGTACTTC. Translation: CASSQDGQGTYEQYF.

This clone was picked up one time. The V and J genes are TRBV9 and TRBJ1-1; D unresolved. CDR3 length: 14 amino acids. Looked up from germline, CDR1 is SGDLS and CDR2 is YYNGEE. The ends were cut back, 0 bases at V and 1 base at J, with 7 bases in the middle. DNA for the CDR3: TGTGCCAGCAGCGTAGTGAGTCCGAACACTGAAGCTTTCTTT. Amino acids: CASSVVSPNTEAFF.